One and the same sample provided the 28 T cell receptor beta chains below, sequenced in a study of identical twins. TCRdb processed the 5' RACE reads anew with MiXCR; each CDR3 protein has one entry. The sample records some 1,600,000 distinct CDR3 sequences, 32% being singletons. The sequencing input was cord blood. Every receptor here comes from a newborn girl in good health.

The J gene is TRBJ1-3, the V gene TRBV10-3; 9 bases are a match to TRBD1. V lost 6 bases to trimming and J lost 4 bases; unmatched junction nucleotides: 4. This CDR3 has 14 residues. Germline CDR1 is ENHRY and CDR2 is SYGVKD. The CDR3 DNA reads as TGTGCCATCAGGGGGGACAGGGACGGAAACACCATATATTTT. It encodes CAIRGDRDGNTIYF.

This clonotype was observed a few times. The chain combines TRBV15 with TRBJ1-1; no definite D call. V was shortened by 0 bases and J by 4 bases, with 6 bases between the two germline ends. CDR1 and CDR2 (germline): LNHNV, YYDKDF (reference sequence). The CDR3 has 13 residues. The CDR3: CATSRDWSTEAFF. The DNA of the CDR3 is TGTGCCACCAGCAGAGATTGGAGCACTGAAGCTTTCTTT. The complete variable domain, with remaining parts taken from reference TRBV15 and TRBJ1-1, reads DAMVIQNPRYQVTQFGKPVTLSCSQTLNHNVMYWYQQKSSQAPKLLFHYYDKDFNNEADTPDNFQSRRPNTSFCFLDIRSPGLGDTAMYLCATSRDWSTEAFFGQGTRLTVV.

This clonotype was observed a handful of times. The J gene is TRBJ1-2, the V gene TRBV10-3, with D unresolved. V lost 8 bases and J lost 2, with 6 bases in between. Germline-derived CDR1 and CDR2 are ENHRY and SYGVKD. CDR3 size: 11 residues. CDR3 protein: CAIEANYGYTF. CDR3 bases: TGTGCCATCGAGGCCAACTATGGCTACACCTTC.

The chain is built from TRBV6-2 or TRBV6-3 and TRBJ1-2, with 9 bases aligning to TRBD1. Germline V gene lookup returns CDR1 MNHEY and CDR2 SVGEGT. The CDR3 spans 16 residues. V dropped 2 bases and J dropped 4; count of bases not matched to a gene: 8. The CDR3 region has the DNA TGTGCCAGCAGTTACCCGGACAGGGGTCCTTCCTATGGCTACACCTTC. Amino acid sequence: CASSYPDRGPSYGYTF.

This clonotype was counted a few times. One junction end disagrees with the germline gene, perhaps due to a read error. The chain uses TRBV29-1 and TRBJ2-1; 9 bases line up with TRBD2. Per the germline V gene, CDR1 is SQVTM and CDR2 is ANQGSEA. This CDR3 is 15 amino acids long. The CDR3 loop is CSVEDSGSSYNEQYF. CDR3 in DNA: TGCAGCGTTGAAGATAGCGGGAGTTCCTACAATGAGCAATACTTC.

The chain uses TRBV20-1 and TRBJ1-2; no firm D call. Trimming removed 3 bases at V and 5 bases at J, with 10 bases between. Per the germline V gene, CDR1 is DFQATT and CDR2 is SNEGSKA (reference sequence). The CDR3 consists of 12 residues. CDR3 loop: CSASPSAYGYTF. The CDR3 coding sequence is TGCAGTGCTAGCCCCTCGGCATATGGCTACACCTTC.

This clonotype was seen only a few times. The chain employs TRBV29-1 and TRBJ1-2, with D possibly being TRBD1 (5 bases). The V gene lost 6 bases and the J gene lost 2 bases, with 22 bases spanning the gap. Germline CDR1 and CDR2: SQVTM and ANQGSEA. The CDR3 loop spans 16 amino acids. This CDR3 is CSVDHLPAAGNYGYTF. The CDR3 bases are TGCAGCGTCGACCACCTCCCTGCGGCAGGGAACTATGGCTACACCTTC.

Many counts were recorded for this clonotype. The chain links TRBV12-3 or TRBV12-4 to TRBJ2-7; unclear D gene. The CDR3 consists of 15 residues. Trimming pared 7 bases from V and 0 bases from J, leaving 16 bases between. The CDR3 bases are TGTGCCAGCACTAACGTACCGGGTCTCTCCTACGAGCAGTACTTC. Translation: CASTNVPGLSYEQYF.

This chain uses TRBV3-1 with TRBJ2-1, with 12 bases aligning to TRBD2. Germline trimming cut 6 bases from V and 7 bases from J; bases unmatched to any gene: 4. The CDR3 covers 14 residues. Germline CDR1 reads LGHDT; CDR2 reads YNNKEL (reference sequence). The CDR3 loop reads CASRSSGRGNEQFF. In DNA, the CDR3 is TGTGCCAGCAGGTCTAGCGGGAGGGGGAATGAGCAGTTCTTC.

The chain links TRBV20-1 to TRBJ2-1, with 10 bases that match TRBD2. Germline V lookup: CDR1 DFQATT, CDR2 SNEGSKA (reference sequence). This CDR3 contains 17 residues. Unmatched junction bases numbered 6, after V lost 1 base and J lost 0 bases. The CDR3 is CSARGHGTSASYNEQFF. In DNA form, the CDR3 reads TGCAGTGCTAGAGGCCATGGGACTAGCGCCTCCTACAATGAGCAGTTCTTC.

The rearrangement links TRBV29-1 to TRBJ2-1, with D uncertain. Germline CDR1 and CDR2: SQVTM and ANQGSEA. This CDR3 spans 13 amino acids. Trimming took off 4 bases at V and 4 bases at J, with 11 bases between the two ends. CDR3 in DNA: TGCAGCGTTGGCCCCCTCGGGTACAATGAGCAGTTCTTC. This sequence encodes CSVGPLGYNEQFF.

This chain uses TRBV7-2 with TRBJ1-2; D ambiguous. Germline CDR1 reads SGHTA; CDR2 reads FQGNSA. The germline V and J ends were trimmed by 1 base and 8 bases, with 14 bases remaining between them. CDR3 size: 14 residues. The CDR3 region is CASSLGLSGTGYTF. The CDR3 nucleotides are TGTGCCAGCAGCTTAGGTTTAAGTGGAACAGGCTACACCTTC.

The chain combines TRBV29-1 with TRBJ2-1; D is perhaps TRBD1 or TRBD2 (6 bases each). The CDR3 consists of 14 residues. Germline CDR1 reads SQVTM; CDR2 reads ANQGSEA. Trimming took off 7 bases at V and 7 bases at J, with 20 bases between the two ends. The CDR3 protein is CSAQGARGGNEQFF. The CDR3 nucleotides are TGCAGCGCCCAAGGGGCCAGGGGAGGAAATGAGCAGTTCTTC.

This clonotype has a handful of counts. The CDR3 DNA reads TGTGCCAGCAGCCTTCCAGGTGTTACCACCGGGGAGCTGTTTTTT. It encodes CASSLPGVTTGELFF. The chain is built from TRBV7-9 and TRBJ2-2, with D unclear. CDR3 length equals 15 residues. The V end lost 5 bases, the J end lost 4 bases, and 14 bases lay between the germline ends. Per germline, CDR1 SEHNR and CDR2 FQNEAQ (reference sequence).

V usage is TRBV6-1 and J usage is TRBJ2-1; D gene uncertain. Germline CDR1 MNHNS, CDR2 SASEGT. V was clipped by 4 bases and J by 7 bases, with 5 bases between them. The CDR3 runs to 11 residues. CDR3 sequence: CASSVWNEQFF. In DNA form, the CDR3 reads TGTGCCAGCAGTGTCTGGAATGAGCAGTTCTTC.

The chain recombines TRBV19 with TRBJ1-1; D may be TRBD1 (6 bases). Deletions cut 6 bases from V and 7 bases from J, with 12 bases between. The CDR3 covers 12 residues. Germline CDR1 reads LNHDA; CDR2 reads SQIVND (reference sequence). Here the CDR3 DNA reads TGTGCCAGTAGGCCTGGACAGCTTGAAGCTTTCTTT. As protein: CASRPGQLEAFF.

The rearrangement links TRBV20-1 to TRBJ1-1; D is unresolved. CDR1 and CDR2 from the germline V gene are DFQATT and SNEGSKA (reference sequence). V lost 0 bases and J lost 3, with 14 bases in between. The CDR3 runs to 15 residues. This CDR3 is CSAREWRARDTEAFF. In DNA form, the CDR3 reads TGCAGTGCTAGAGAATGGAGGGCTCGGGACACTGAAGCTTTCTTT.

The chain carries TRBV7-9 and TRBJ1-1; 7 bases are a match to TRBD1. Trimming removed 5 bases from V and 4 bases from J; junction bases left unmatched: 4. CDR1 is SEHNR, CDR2 FQNEAQ, per germline (reference sequence). The length of the CDR3 is 13 residues. The CDR3 reads CASSARQGTEAFF. As DNA, the CDR3 is TGTGCCAGCAGCGCGAGACAGGGCACTGAAGCTTTCTTT.

This clonotype was counted between two and nine times. The chain uses TRBV3-1 and TRBJ2-7, with D hard to call. The CDR3 covers 16 residues. Germline V gene lookup returns CDR1 LGHDT and CDR2 YNNKEL (reference sequence). V was pared by 1 base and J by 4 bases, with 17 bases between. CDR3 in amino acids: CASSQAELYGPYEQYF. The CDR3, as DNA: TGTGCCAGCAGCCAAGCAGAATTGTACGGTCCGTACGAGCAGTACTTC.

The CDR3 DNA reads as TGTGCCAGCAGAAGGACTAGCGGGTGGGATGAGCAGTTCTTC. Translation gives CASRRTSGWDEQFF. The V call is TRBV6-5, the J call TRBJ2-1, with TRBD2 matching over 11 bases. V was clipped by 6 bases and J by 8 bases; unmatched bases: 6. In germline, CDR1 is MNHEY, CDR2 SVGAGI. The CDR3 covers 14 residues.

In its sample, this clonotype was seen a few times. This chain connects TRBV18 to TRBJ2-1; TRBD2 aligns across 13 bases. Trimming cost V 6 bases and J 8 bases; bases outside gene matches: 7. The CDR3 loop spans 15 amino acids. Germline V CDR1 and CDR2: KGHSH, LQKENI. The CDR3 here is CASSSLAGGPDEQFF. CDR3 bases: TGTGCCAGCTCGTCACTAGCGGGGGGGCCTGATGAGCAGTTCTTC. The whole variable domain, remainder taken from reference TRBV18 and TRBJ2-1, is NAGVMQNPRHLVRRRGQEARLRCSPMKGHSHVYWYRQLPEEGLKFMVYLQKENIIDESGMPKERFSAEFPKEGPSILRIQQVVRGDSAAYFCASSSLAGGPDEQFFGPGTRLTVL.

This clonotype was seen only a few times. J is TRBJ2-1 and V is TRBV24-1; 9 bases fit TRBD1. This CDR3 comprises 16 residues. CDR1 and CDR2 from the germline V gene are KGHDR and SFDVKD. J was trimmed by 5 bases and V by 2 bases; bases with no gene match: 6. The CDR3 is CATSDWSGQGHNEQFF. The CDR3 DNA follows: TGTGCCACCAGTGATTGGTCGGGACAGGGCCACAATGAGCAGTTCTTC.

The chain couples TRBV4-1 to TRBJ2-1; D is unclear. Germline CDR1 reads MGHRA; CDR2 reads YSYEKL. Deletions cut 2 bases from V and 5 bases from J, with 13 bases between. The CDR3 loop spans 15 amino acids. The CDR3 here is CASSQFEATHNEQFF. The CDR3 nucleotides are TGCGCCAGCAGCCAATTCGAGGCCACTCACAATGAGCAGTTCTTC.

CDR3 nucleotide sequence: TGTGCCAGCAGTGAAGATATGTGGGGGACTAGCGGCCAAGAGACCCAGTACTTC. Residues: CASSEDMWGTSGQETQYF. The chain uses TRBV2 and TRBJ2-5, with TRBD2 matching 11 bases. Unmatched junction bases numbered 8, after V lost 1 base and J lost 1 base. The CDR3 covers 18 residues. Germline CDR1 is SNHLY and CDR2 is FYNNEI. The full variable domain, its missing parts supplied by reference TRBV2 and TRBJ2-5, is EPEVTQTPSHQVTQMGQEVILRCVPISNHLYFYWYRQILGQKVEFLVSFYNNEISEKSEIFDDQFSVERPDGSNFTLKIRSTKLEDSAMYFCASSEDMWGTSGQETQYFGPGTRLLVL.

This clonotype was seen a handful of times. This chain connects TRBV6-2 or TRBV6-3 to TRBJ2-1, with 13 bases aligning to TRBD2. V was pared by 3 bases and J by 4 bases, with 15 bases of the junction left unmatched. Germline V lookup: CDR1 MNHEY, CDR2 SVGEGT. The CDR3 runs 20 residues. The CDR3 protein is CASSYVGLAGAPTPYNEQFF. The CDR3 nucleotides are TGTGCCAGCAGTTATGTCGGACTAGCGGGAGCCCCCACCCCGTACAATGAGCAGTTCTTC.

This clonotype was picked up one time. The chain couples TRBV7-8 to TRBJ2-5; D might be TRBD2 (6 bases). Trimming shortened V by 5 bases and J by 5 bases, and 15 bases separated the two germline ends. The germline V gene encodes CDR1 SGHVS and CDR2 FQNEAQ. The CDR3 consists of 14 residues. CDR3 sequence: CASSLGTSSETQYF. The DNA of the CDR3 is TGTGCCAGCAGCCTAGGCACTAGCTCTGAGACCCAGTACTTC.

This clonotype was seen many times. The V call is TRBV12-3 or TRBV12-4, the J call TRBJ2-7; 8 bases fit TRBD1. The CDR3 consists of 14 residues. V gave up 6 bases and J gave up 2 bases; unmatched junction bases: 6. CDR3 protein: CASSTSGQAYEQYF. DNA for the CDR3: TGTGCCAGCAGCACATCGGGACAGGCCTACGAGCAGTACTTC.

The J gene is TRBJ1-4, the V gene TRBV27; 7 nucleotides line up with TRBD1. Germline V lookup: CDR1 MNHEY, CDR2 SMNVEV (reference sequence). This CDR3 is built from 14 residues. With V trimmed by 2 bases and J by 9 bases, 6 bases remained unmatched. In DNA, the CDR3 is TGTGCCAGCAGTTTAAAAGGGGGCGTTAAAAAACTGTTTTTT. Its protein is CASSLKGGVKKLFF.